This TCR beta chain comes out of a study of graft-versus-host responses after intestinal transplantation. Across the study: Recipients underwent multivisceral, liver-intestinal, or isolated intestinal transplants. Anti-thymocyte globulin induction preceded roughly 3 years of tacrolimus and steroid maintenance in all recipients. The study, taken as a whole, reports: Those patients showing graft-donor T cell macrochimerism displayed high graft-versus-host to host-versus-graft clonal ratios in allografts. In recipient marrow, GvH clones were found, and some appeared first in ileum or blood.

CDR1 and CDR2 (germline): SGHNT, YENEEA. This CDR3 region has 16 residues. Trimming shortened V by 5 bases and J by 3 bases, and 16 bases separated the two germline ends. The assay was immunoSEQ multiplex PCR, and TCRdb's table has in-frame clones only and misses some. The table has fewer than 70,000 clones, around nine tenths seen once; the top ten hold around 6.7%. Remarks on this clone: Its antigen is undetermined.

This receptor was obtained from a human patient who received an intestinal transplant, so some T cells may come from the graft donor. Sequenced material: bone marrow, taken approximately 740 days after intestinal transplantation. The chain couples TRBV11-3 to TRBJ2-2; weak D call: TRBD2 (5 bases). CDR3 sequence: CASSEARAMDTGELFF. The CDR3 DNA follows: TGTGCCAGCAGCGAAGCGAGGGCCATGGACACCGGGGAGCTGTTTTTT.